The 14 T cell receptor beta chains presented below share a single source sample, sequenced in a study of PD-L1 blockade in urothelial cancer. TCRdb keeps only in-frame clones here, not all; method: immunoSEQ multiplex PCR. This table has 90,000 to 120,000 clones, around 93% appearing once. This specimen was PBMCs, taken around atezolizumab (anti-PD-L1) treatment. Receptors were obtained from a woman aged 80 or older with urothelial cancer.

The chain recombines TRBV7-3 with TRBJ1-2; 7 bases align to TRBD1. Germline V gene sequence: CDR1 SGHTA, CDR2 FQGTGA. The CDR3 runs 14 residues. V lost 1 base and J lost 6; bases outside the gene matches: 5. The CDR3 sequence: CASSLNRGENGYTF. CDR3 sequence (DNA): TGTGCCAGCAGCTTAAACAGGGGAGAAAATGGCTACACCTTC.

The chain has TRBV7-3 and TRBJ2-3; 10 nucleotides align to TRBD1. Losses at the gene ends were 5 bases for V and 4 bases for J; bases not matched to a gene: 9. CDR1 and CDR2 (germline): SGHTA, FQGTGA. CDR3 length equals 16 residues. Written as DNA, the CDR3 is TGTGCCAGCAGCCCCCGGACAGGGGGACTTGCAGATACGCAGTATTTT. Protein product: CASSPRTGGLADTQYF.

This chain uses TRBV9 with TRBJ2-7; TRBD1 might be the D (6 bases). Trimming stripped 4 bases from V and 0 bases from J, with 14 bases between. This CDR3 has 15 residues. In germline, CDR1 is SGDLS, CDR2 YYNGEE. The CDR3 here is CASSPRDTFSYEQYF. CDR3 bases: TGTGCCAGCAGCCCCCGGGACACATTCTCCTACGAGCAGTACTTC.

This sequence joins TRBV27 and TRBJ2-1; 7 bases match TRBD1. CDR3 length equals 15 residues. The ends lost 1 base at V and 6 bases at J; junction bases unmatched: 6. The germline gives CDR1 MNHEY, CDR2 SMNVEV (reference sequence). Here the CDR3 reads CASSLFRQGGNEQFF. CDR3 DNA: TGTGCCAGCAGTTTATTCCGACAGGGCGGCAATGAGCAGTTCTTC.

In this sample, this clone turned up a few times. The chain links TRBV18 to TRBJ1-2; TRBD1 is a possible D gene (5 bases). V was trimmed by 3 bases and J by 3 bases, leaving 8 bases between them. CDR3 length: 13 residues. From germline, CDR1 is KGHSH and CDR2 LQKENI. CDR3 nucleotides: TGTGCCAGCTCACCGGGGCAGGACTATGGCTACACCTTC. Residues: CASSPGQDYGYTF. Complete variable domain (other parts from reference TRBV18 and TRBJ1-2): NAGVMQNPRHLVRRRGQEARLRCSPMKGHSHVYWYRQLPEEGLKFMVYLQKENIIDESGMPKERFSAEFPKEGPSILRIQQVVRGDSAAYFCASSPGQDYGYTFGSGTRLTVV.

The chain recombines TRBV2 with TRBJ2-3, with 8 positions matching TRBD1. The V gene end was trimmed by 7 bases and the J gene end by 1 base; junction bases not matched to a gene: 7. Germline values: CDR1 SNHLY, CDR2 FYNNEI. There are 15 residues in the CDR3. The chain's CDR3 is CASKRQGIGTDTQYF. The CDR3 nucleotides are TGTGCCAGCAAGAGACAGGGGATTGGCACAGATACGCAGTATTTT.

The genes are TRBV7-9 and TRBJ2-5, with a possible D match to TRBD2 (5 bases). Germline V gene sequence: CDR1 SEHNR, CDR2 FQNEAQ (reference sequence). This CDR3 is 14 amino acids long. V was cut by 3 bases and J by 0 bases, with 8 bases left in between. CDR3 coding DNA: TGTGCCAGCAGCTTGGTAGCGAACCAAGAGACCCAGTACTTC. This sequence encodes CASSLVANQETQYF.

V is TRBV6-5 and J is TRBJ1-2, with D possibly TRBD1 on 6 matching bases. Germline V gives CDR1 MNHEY, CDR2 SVGAGI. The V end lost 6 bases, the J end lost 4 bases, and 12 bases lay between the germline ends. This CDR3 comprises 13 residues. CDR3 residues: CASSSRGTYGYTF. The DNA of the CDR3 is TGTGCCAGCAGCTCCAGGGGAACCTATGGCTACACCTTC.

For this clone: The junction departs from germline at one end; a sequencing error may be responsible. V gene TRBV28 combines with J gene TRBJ1-1; D uncertain. This CDR3 is built from 11 residues. From germline, CDR1 is MDHEN and CDR2 SYDVKM. Here the CDR3 DNA reads TGTGCCAGCGACCAGAACAGTGAAGCTTTCTTT. It yields the protein CASDQNSEAFF.

This chain joins TRBV19 and TRBJ2-3; D perhaps matches TRBD1 (6 bases). CDR3 size: 14 residues. CDR1 is LNHDA and CDR2 is SQIVND in the germline V gene (reference sequence). V was clipped by 6 bases and J by 2 bases, with 12 bases between them. In DNA form, the CDR3 reads TGTGCCAGTAGACAGGGCCAAAACACAGATACGCAGTATTTT. It specifies CASRQGQNTDTQYF.

The chain carries TRBV6-5 and TRBJ2-2, with a weak D call TRBD2 (5 bases). The germline V and J ends were trimmed by 5 bases and 4 bases, with 14 bases remaining between them. The V gene's germline CDR1 is MNHEY and CDR2 SVGAGI. The CDR3 runs to 15 residues. The CDR3 bases are TGTGCCAGCAGTCCGTCTTGGGGAGCCACCGGGGAGCTGTTTTTT. Its protein product is CASSPSWGATGELFF.

The rearrangement joins TRBV28 to TRBJ2-5; a weak D match, TRBD1 (5 bases). CDR3 length: 13 residues. Germline values: CDR1 MDHEN, CDR2 SYDVKM. Trimming left V 4 bases short and J 2 bases short, with 8 bases between. The CDR3 loop reads CASSWPGQETQYF. In nucleotides, the CDR3 is TGTGCCAGCAGTTGGCCAGGGCAAGAGACCCAGTACTTC.

This chain uses TRBV30 with TRBJ1-1; D gene unclear. Per the germline V gene, CDR1 is GTSNPN and CDR2 is SVGIG (reference sequence). Trimming pared 2 bases from V and 3 bases from J, leaving 13 bases between. The CDR3 totals 14 residues. CDR3 loop: CAWSIGEDYTEAFF. The CDR3 region has the DNA TGTGCCTGGAGTATTGGGGAGGACTACACTGAAGCTTTCTTT.

The V and J genes are TRBV30 and TRBJ2-2; the D is unclear. CDR3 length: 15 residues. The V and J ends lost 3 bases and 1 base respectively, with 12 bases between them. Germline V gene sequence: CDR1 GTSNPN, CDR2 SVGIG (reference sequence). The CDR3 coding sequence is TGTGCCTGGAGACCCGACGGAGTGAACACCGGGGAGCTGTTTTTT. This encodes CAWRPDGVNTGELFF.